Described below is a single T cell receptor (beta chain) sequence and its context. Its antigen is still unknown. Following a re-call of the 5' RACE reads, TCRdb has one entry per CDR3 protein and lacks DNA. This table holds 310,000 or so distinct CDR3 sequences. The sample belongs to a study of monozygotic twins with inflammatory bowel disease. Study-wide results and limits: No single strong signal or clonotype associated with IBD was supported.

The CDR3 runs 15 residues. Sequencing used blood. The origin of this receptor is a human donor with ulcerative colitis or Crohn's disease, or a healthy co-twin of an affected twin (not recorded which). This sequence joins TRBV12-3 or TRBV12-4 and TRBJ1-5. CDR3 in amino acids: CASSLPATSDQPQHF.